This T cell receptor (beta chain) was identified during a study of T cells in Graves' hyperthyroidism and ophthalmopathy. The overall study: Upon initial diagnosis and before any treatment, peripheral blood was collected. Notes on the study in general: Through a model of 13 V-J features, ophthalmopathy was separated from stable hyperthyroidism.

With a duration under 2 months, the hyperthyroidism was newly diagnosed in patients aged 18 to 65. Germline CDR1 is DFQATT and CDR2 is SNEGSKA (reference sequence). The CDR3 loop spans 16 amino acids. V was clipped by 0 bases and J by 0 bases, with 11 bases between them. This clonotype has a handful of counts. What it binds is unknown. Using RNA transcripts as the source, TCR beta CDR3 regions were amplified. The primer set for the first-round RT-PCR of the TCR CDR3 was HTBI. MiXCR, run by TCRdb on the multiplex PCR reads, gives a single entry per CDR3 protein. The profile shows about 210,000 distinct CDR3 sequences, about a sixth of them singletons.

This chain uses TRBV20-1 with TRBJ2-2, with a weak D call TRBD2 (6 bases). The sequence derives from a man aged 50 to 60 with Graves' hyperthyroidism. The sample was blood. CDR3 amino acids: CSARDHAGTNTGELFF. The CDR3 DNA sequence: TGCAGTGCTAGAGATCACGCGGGAACGAACACCGGGGAGCTGTTTTTT.